The table lists the clone carrying this T cell receptor beta chain with a count of one. Terminally differentiated effector memory CD45RA+ cells were excluded by CCR7 positive selection of CD45RO-negative cells. These data belong to a study of shared clonotypes between healthy human individuals. Repertoires were generated with immunoSEQ multiplex PCR, while TCRdb's copy carries only in-frame clones and drops some. This sample has hundreds of thousands of clones; approximately 96% occur once, and the top ten carry approximately 0.1%. This TCR was recovered from a woman aged 25 to 39 in good health. Sequencing used naive CD8+ T cells sorted from blood.

This chain's CDR3 is CASREGLLTEAFF. CDR3 DNA: TGTGCCAGCAGGGAAGGACTCTTAACTGAAGCTTTCTTT. The rearrangement links TRBV28 to TRBJ1-1; no reliable D call. The V end was cut by 6 bases, the J end by 5 bases, with 13 bases between. Germline CDR1 MDHEN, CDR2 SYDVKM. The CDR3 has 13 amino acids.